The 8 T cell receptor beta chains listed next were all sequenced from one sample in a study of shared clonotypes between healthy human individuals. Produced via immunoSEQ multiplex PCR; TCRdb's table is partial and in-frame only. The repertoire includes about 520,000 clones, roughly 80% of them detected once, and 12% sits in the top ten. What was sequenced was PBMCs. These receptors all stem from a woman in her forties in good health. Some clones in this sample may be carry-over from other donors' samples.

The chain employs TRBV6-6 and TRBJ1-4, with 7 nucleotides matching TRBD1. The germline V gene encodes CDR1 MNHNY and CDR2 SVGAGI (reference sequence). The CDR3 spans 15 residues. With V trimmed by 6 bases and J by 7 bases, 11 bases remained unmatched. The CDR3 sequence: CASSQGQVSFEKLFF. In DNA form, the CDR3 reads TGTGCCAGCAGCCAAGGACAGGTCTCGTTTGAAAAACTGTTTTTT.

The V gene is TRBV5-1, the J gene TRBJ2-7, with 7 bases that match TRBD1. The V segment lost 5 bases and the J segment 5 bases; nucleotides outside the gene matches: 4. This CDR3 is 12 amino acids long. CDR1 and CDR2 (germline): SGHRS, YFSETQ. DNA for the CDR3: TGCGCCAGCAGGCGTGACAGGGACGAGCAGTACTTC. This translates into CASRRDRDEQYF.

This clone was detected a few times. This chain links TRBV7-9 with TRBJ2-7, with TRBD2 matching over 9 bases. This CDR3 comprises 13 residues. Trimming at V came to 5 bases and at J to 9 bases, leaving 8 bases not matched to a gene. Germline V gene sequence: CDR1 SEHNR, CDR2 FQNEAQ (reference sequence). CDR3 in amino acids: CASSNPGLAAQYF. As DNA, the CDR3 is TGTGCCAGCAGCAACCCGGGACTAGCAGCGCAGTACTTC.

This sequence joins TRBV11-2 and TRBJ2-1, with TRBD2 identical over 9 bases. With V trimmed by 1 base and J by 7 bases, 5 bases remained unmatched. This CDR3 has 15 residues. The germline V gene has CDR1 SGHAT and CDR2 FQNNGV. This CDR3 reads CASSLVSGRSNEQFF. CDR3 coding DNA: TGTGCCAGCAGCTTAGTTAGCGGGAGAAGTAATGAGCAGTTCTTC.

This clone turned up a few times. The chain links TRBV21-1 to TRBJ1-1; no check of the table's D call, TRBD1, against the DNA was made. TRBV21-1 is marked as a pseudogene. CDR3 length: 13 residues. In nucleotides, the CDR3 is TGTGCCAGCACCCAAGGACAGACGAATGAAGCTTTCTTT. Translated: CASTQGQTNEAFF.

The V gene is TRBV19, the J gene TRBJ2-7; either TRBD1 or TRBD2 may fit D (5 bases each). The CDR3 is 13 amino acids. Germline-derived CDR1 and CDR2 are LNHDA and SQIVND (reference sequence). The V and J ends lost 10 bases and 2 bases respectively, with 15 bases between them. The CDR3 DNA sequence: TGTGCCACAAGCGTCTCGGGGCCCTACGAGCAGTACTTC. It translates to CATSVSGPYEQYF.

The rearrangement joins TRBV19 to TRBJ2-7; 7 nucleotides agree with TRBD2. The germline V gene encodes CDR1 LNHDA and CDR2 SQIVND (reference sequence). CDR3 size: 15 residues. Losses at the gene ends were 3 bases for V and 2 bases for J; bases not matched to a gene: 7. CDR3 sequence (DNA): TGTGCCAGTAGTATTGAGCGGGAATTAACCTACGAGCAGTACTTC. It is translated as CASSIERELTYEQYF.

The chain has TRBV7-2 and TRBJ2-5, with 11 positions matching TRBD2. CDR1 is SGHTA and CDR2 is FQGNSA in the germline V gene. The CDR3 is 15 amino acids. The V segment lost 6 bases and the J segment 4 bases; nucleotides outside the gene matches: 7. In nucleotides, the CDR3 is TGTGCCAGCAGACTTACTAGCGGGAGTGGAGAGACCCAGTACTTC. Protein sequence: CASRLTSGSGETQYF.